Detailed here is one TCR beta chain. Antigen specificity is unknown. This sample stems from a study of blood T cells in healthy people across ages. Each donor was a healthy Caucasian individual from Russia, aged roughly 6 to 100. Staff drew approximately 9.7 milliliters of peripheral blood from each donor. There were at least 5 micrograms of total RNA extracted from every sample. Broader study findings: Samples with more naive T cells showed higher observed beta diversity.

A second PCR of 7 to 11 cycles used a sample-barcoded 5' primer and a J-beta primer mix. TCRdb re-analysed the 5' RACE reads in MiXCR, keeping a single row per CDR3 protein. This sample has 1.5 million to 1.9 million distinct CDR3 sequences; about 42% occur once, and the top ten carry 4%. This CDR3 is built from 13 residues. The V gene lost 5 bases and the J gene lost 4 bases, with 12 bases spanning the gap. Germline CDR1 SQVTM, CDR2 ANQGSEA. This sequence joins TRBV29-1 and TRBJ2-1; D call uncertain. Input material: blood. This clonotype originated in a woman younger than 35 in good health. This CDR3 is CSVPSSLYNEQFF. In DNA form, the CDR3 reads TGCAGCGTTCCCAGCTCCCTATACAATGAGCAGTTCTTC.